These 18 T cell receptor beta chains were sequenced from one sample in a study of beta chain features in type 1 diabetes. All of the isolated RNA was reverse transcribed, so expressed TCRB transcripts were sequenced. The repertoire was sequenced with immunoSEQ multiplex PCR; TCRdb's copy has only in-frame clones and lacks some. The sample lists about 930,000 clones, 15% to 20% occurring once. Material: naive CD4+ T cells from blood. Receptor source: a woman aged 18-29 years in good health.

This clone was observed a few times. Other DNA sequences in this sample translate to the same CDR3. The V and J genes are TRBV14 and TRBJ2-7, with D uncertain. The CDR3 extends over 13 amino acids. Deletions cut 4 bases from V and 6 bases from J, with 13 bases between. Germline assignment: CDR1 SGHDN and CDR2 FVKESK. CDR3 sequence: CASSPRVSGEQYF. In DNA form, the CDR3 reads TGTGCCAGCAGCCCAAGAGTGTCTGGCGAGCAGTACTTC.

This clone was observed once. CDR3 sequence reads: CASSFSSGKQYF. CDR3 DNA: TGTGCCAGCAGTTTTAGTAGCGGGAAGCAGTACTTC. The V call is TRBV27, the J call TRBJ2-7; 8 nucleotides line up with TRBD2. The CDR3 spans 12 residues. Germline V gives CDR1 MNHEY, CDR2 SMNVEV (reference sequence). V lost 3 bases, J lost 8 bases, and 3 bases stayed unmatched.

A few counts support this clone. The V and J genes are TRBV29-1 and TRBJ1-1; 7 bases are shared with TRBD1. Germline V gene sequence: CDR1 SQVTM, CDR2 ANQGSEA. The V gene end was trimmed by 4 bases and the J gene end by 5 bases; junction bases not matched to a gene: 4. This CDR3 comprises 12 residues. Here the CDR3 reads CSVAGGWTEAFF. In nucleotides, the CDR3 is TGCAGCGTTGCAGGGGGATGGACTGAAGCTTTCTTT.

The V gene is TRBV4-3, the J gene TRBJ2-7; 10 nucleotides align to TRBD1. Germline CDR1 and CDR2: LGHNA and YSLEER. The CDR3 has 15 amino acids. V was clipped by 1 base and J by 4 bases; unmatched bases: 4. CDR3 amino acids: CASSQGRQGAYEQYF. In DNA form, the CDR3 reads TGCGCCAGCAGCCAAGGCAGACAGGGGGCATACGAGCAGTACTTC.

Here the CDR3 reads CASTLSATNEKLFF. In DNA, the CDR3 is TGTGCCAGCACCTTGAGTGCAACTAATGAAAAACTGTTTTTT. The chain employs TRBV11-2 and TRBJ1-4; D unclear. V lost 7 bases to trimming and J lost 0 bases, with 9 bases between them. CDR1 SGHAT and CDR2 FQNNGV come from the germline V gene. The CDR3 has 14 amino acids.

The CDR3: CASSTGLAGDRPDNEQFF. The DNA for the CDR3 is TGTGCCAGCAGCACTGGACTAGCGGGAGACCGACCTGACAATGAGCAGTTCTTC. The chain joins TRBV21-1 to TRBJ2-1; the table assigns TRBD2, which was not confirmed against the DNA. TRBV21-1 is a pseudogene locus. The CDR3 loop spans 18 amino acids.

This clone turned up a few times. This sequence joins TRBV27 and TRBJ1-1, with D possibly being TRBD1 (6 bases). This CDR3 region has 17 residues. Germline V lookup: CDR1 MNHEY, CDR2 SMNVEV (reference sequence). Trimming left V 5 bases short and J 0 bases short, with 19 bases between. This chain's CDR3 is CASSHISRGRMNTEAFF. CDR3 bases: TGTGCCAGCAGTCACATCTCCAGGGGTAGGATGAACACTGAAGCTTTCTTT.

The chain couples TRBV28 to TRBJ2-3; 9 bases fit TRBD1. The CDR3 covers 15 residues. V was clipped by 6 bases and J by 2 bases; unmatched bases: 6. CDR1 MDHEN and CDR2 SYDVKM come from the germline V gene. This chain's CDR3 is CASSSGTGITDTQYF. DNA for the CDR3: TGTGCCAGCAGCTCCGGGACAGGGATCACAGATACGCAGTATTTT.

The chain is built from TRBV28 and TRBJ2-1; either TRBD1 or TRBD2 may fit D (5 bases each). This CDR3 comprises 16 residues. Trimming cost V 4 bases and J 3 bases, with 16 bases left between them. From germline, CDR1 is MDHEN and CDR2 SYDVKM. CDR3 amino acids: CASSWGFGRDYNEQFF. CDR3 coding DNA: TGTGCCAGCAGTTGGGGGTTTGGTAGGGACTACAATGAGCAGTTCTTC.

The rearrangement uses TRBV10-2 and TRBJ2-7, with D unclear. The CDR3 length is 10 residues. Trimming removed 6 bases at V and 6 bases at J, with 6 bases between. Germline loops: CDR1 WSHSY, CDR2 SAAADI. The CDR3 loop is CASRGSEQYF. CDR3 sequence (DNA): TGCGCCAGCAGGGGAAGCGAGCAGTACTTC.

This clone has only a few counts. The chain links TRBV4-3 to TRBJ2-4, with D unresolved. The germline V gene encodes CDR1 LGHNA and CDR2 YSLEER. Trimming pared 0 bases from V and 2 bases from J, leaving 8 bases between. The CDR3 sequence is 15 residues long. DNA of the CDR3: TGCGCCAGCAGCCAAGATCGTTGGACCAAAAACATTCAGTACTTC. Translation gives CASSQDRWTKNIQYF.

Turning to this clone: The identical CDR3 is also encoded by other nucleotide sequences in the sample. The V gene is TRBV7-2, the J gene TRBJ2-7; TRBD1 matches at 8 bases. Unmatched junction bases numbered 3, after V lost 1 base and J lost 4 bases. The CDR3 extends over 14 amino acids. CDR1 is SGHTA, CDR2 FQGNSA, per germline. The CDR3 DNA follows: TGTGCCAGCAGCTTAGGGCAGGGGGCATACGAGCAGTACTTC. Translated, it gives CASSLGQGAYEQYF.

This clone showed up just a few times. The CDR3 nucleotides read TGCGCCAGCAGCCGCGGATCGGGGGACCCGGGTGCGCAGTATTTT. Protein: CASSRGSGDPGAQYF. V is TRBV4-1 and J is TRBJ2-3; perhaps TRBD2 as D (6 bases). Germline V gene data show CDR1 as MGHRA and CDR2 as YSYEKL. Trimming pared 4 bases from V and 10 bases from J, leaving 21 bases between. The CDR3 has 15 amino acids.

The table lists this clone with a few counts. The chain carries TRBV5-1 and TRBJ2-7; 8 nucleotides line up with TRBD1. From germline, CDR1 is SGHRS and CDR2 YFSETQ. V lost 4 bases and J lost 6; bases outside the gene matches: 12. CDR3 length: 15 residues. This chain's CDR3 is CASSPGQGSLGEQYF. The CDR3 DNA is TGCGCCAGCAGCCCCGGACAGGGTAGTCTCGGCGAGCAGTACTTC.

The rearrangement uses TRBV5-1 and TRBJ2-6; no reliable D call. With 0 bases removed from V and 0 bases from J, the gap between germline ends came to 7 bases. Germline V lookup: CDR1 SGHRS, CDR2 YFSETQ. CDR3 size: 16 residues. For the CDR3, the DNA is TGCGCCAGCAGCTTGGGAAGTTACTCTGGGGCCAACGTCCTGACTTTC. Amino acids: CASSLGSYSGANVLTF.

The chain recombines TRBV9 with TRBJ2-2; 11 positions agree with TRBD2. The CDR3 sequence is 16 residues long. V was clipped by 4 bases and J by 3 bases; unmatched bases: 5. Germline CDR1 SGDLS, CDR2 YYNGEE. In DNA, the CDR3 is TGTGCCAGCAGCACCTGGGGACTAGCGGACACCGGGGAGCTGTTTTTT. Its protein product is CASSTWGLADTGELFF.

The table lists this clone with a few counts. This chain joins TRBV29-1 and TRBJ2-7; D assignment may be TRBD1 or TRBD2 (6 bases each). The CDR3 length is 15 residues. Per germline, CDR1 SQVTM and CDR2 ANQGSEA. The V and J ends lost 6 bases and 0 bases respectively, with 18 bases between them. The CDR3 is CSVVGGHLSSYEQYF. Here the CDR3 DNA reads TGCAGCGTGGTCGGGGGACACCTCAGCTCCTACGAGCAGTACTTC.

This clone occurred a few times. The chain combines TRBV18 with TRBJ1-1; no clear D. The CDR3 sequence is 16 residues long. Trimming took off 1 base at V and 5 bases at J, with 17 bases between the two ends. Germline CDR1 is KGHSH and CDR2 is LQKENI. CDR3 in amino acids: CASSPLFGSGWTEAFF. As DNA, the CDR3 is TGTGCCAGCTCACCACTATTCGGTTCCGGTTGGACTGAAGCTTTCTTT.